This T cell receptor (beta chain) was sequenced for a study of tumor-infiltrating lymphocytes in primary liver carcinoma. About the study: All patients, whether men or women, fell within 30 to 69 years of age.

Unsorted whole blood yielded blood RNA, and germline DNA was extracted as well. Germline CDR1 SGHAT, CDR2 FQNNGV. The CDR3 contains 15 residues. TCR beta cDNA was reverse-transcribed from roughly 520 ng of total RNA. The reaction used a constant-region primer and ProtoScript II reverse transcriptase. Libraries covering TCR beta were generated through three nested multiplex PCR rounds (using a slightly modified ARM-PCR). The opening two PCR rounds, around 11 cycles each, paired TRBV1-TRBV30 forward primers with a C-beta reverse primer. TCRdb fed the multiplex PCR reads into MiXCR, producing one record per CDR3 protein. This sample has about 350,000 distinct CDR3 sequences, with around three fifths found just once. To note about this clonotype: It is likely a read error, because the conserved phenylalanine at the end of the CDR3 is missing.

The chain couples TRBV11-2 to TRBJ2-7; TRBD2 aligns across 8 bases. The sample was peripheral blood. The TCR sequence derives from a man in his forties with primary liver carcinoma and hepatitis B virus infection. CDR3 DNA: TGTACCAGCAGCTTAGATGTGCGGGAGGCCTACGAGCAGTACTTA. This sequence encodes CTSSLDVREAYEQYL.